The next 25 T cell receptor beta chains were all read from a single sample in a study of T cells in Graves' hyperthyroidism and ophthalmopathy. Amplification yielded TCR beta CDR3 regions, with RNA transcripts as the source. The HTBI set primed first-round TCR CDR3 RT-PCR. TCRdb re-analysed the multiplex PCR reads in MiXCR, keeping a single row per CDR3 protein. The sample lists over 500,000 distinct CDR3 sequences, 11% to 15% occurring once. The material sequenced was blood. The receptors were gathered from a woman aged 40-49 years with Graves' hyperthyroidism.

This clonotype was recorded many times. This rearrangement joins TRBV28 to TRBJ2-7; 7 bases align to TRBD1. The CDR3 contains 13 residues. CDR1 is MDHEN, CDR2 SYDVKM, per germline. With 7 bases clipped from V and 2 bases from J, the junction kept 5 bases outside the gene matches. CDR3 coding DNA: TGTGCCAGCACAGGACAGGCCCCCTACGAGCAGTACTTC. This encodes CASTGQAPYEQYF. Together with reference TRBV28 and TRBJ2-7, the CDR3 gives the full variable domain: DVKVTQSSRYLVKRTGEKVFLECVQDMDHENMFWYRQDPGLGLRLIYFSYDVKMKEKGDIPEGYSVSREKKERFSLILESASTNQTSMYLCASTGQAPYEQYFGPGTRLTVT.

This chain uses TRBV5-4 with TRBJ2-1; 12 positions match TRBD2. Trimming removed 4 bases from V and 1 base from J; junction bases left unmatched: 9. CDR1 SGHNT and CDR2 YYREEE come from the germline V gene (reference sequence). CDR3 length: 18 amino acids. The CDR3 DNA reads TGTGCCAGCAGCCCAACTAGCGGGAGGTCAGGGTCCTACAATGAGCAGTTCTTC. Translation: CASSPTSGRSGSYNEQFF.

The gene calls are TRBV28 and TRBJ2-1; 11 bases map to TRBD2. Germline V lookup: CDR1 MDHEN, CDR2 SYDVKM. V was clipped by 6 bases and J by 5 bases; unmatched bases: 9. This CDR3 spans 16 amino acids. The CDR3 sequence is CASSLPIAGGNNEQFF. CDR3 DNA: TGTGCCAGCAGCCTACCAATAGCGGGAGGGAACAATGAGCAGTTCTTC.

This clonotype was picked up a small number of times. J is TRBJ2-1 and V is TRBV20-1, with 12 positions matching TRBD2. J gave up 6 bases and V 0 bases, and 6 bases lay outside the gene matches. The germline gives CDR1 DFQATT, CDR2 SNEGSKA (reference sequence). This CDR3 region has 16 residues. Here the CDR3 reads CSAREWTSGTVNEQFF. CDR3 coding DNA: TGCAGTGCTAGAGAGTGGACTAGCGGGACTGTCAATGAGCAGTTCTTC.

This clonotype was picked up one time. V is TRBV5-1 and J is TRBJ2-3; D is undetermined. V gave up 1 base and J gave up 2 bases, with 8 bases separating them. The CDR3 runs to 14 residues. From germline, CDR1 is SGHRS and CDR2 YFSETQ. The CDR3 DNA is TGCGCCAGCAGCTTGACGCCGACCACAGATACGCAGTATTTT. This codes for CASSLTPTTDTQYF.

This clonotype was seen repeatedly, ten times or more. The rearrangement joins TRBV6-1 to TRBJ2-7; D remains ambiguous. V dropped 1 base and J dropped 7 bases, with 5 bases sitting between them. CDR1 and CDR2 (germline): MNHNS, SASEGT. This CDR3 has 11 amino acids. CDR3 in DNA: TGTGCCAGCAGTGAAGTTGGGGAGCAGTACTTC. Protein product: CASSEVGEQYF.

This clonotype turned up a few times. As DNA, the CDR3 is TGTGCCAGCAGGATGTCTCCGGCGCTCGAAGCTTTCTTT. This gives the protein CASRMSPALEAFF. The V and J genes are TRBV28 and TRBJ1-1; no definite D call. The CDR3 sequence is 13 residues long. Germline CDR1 is MDHEN and CDR2 is SYDVKM. V was pared by 6 bases and J by 8 bases, with 16 bases between.

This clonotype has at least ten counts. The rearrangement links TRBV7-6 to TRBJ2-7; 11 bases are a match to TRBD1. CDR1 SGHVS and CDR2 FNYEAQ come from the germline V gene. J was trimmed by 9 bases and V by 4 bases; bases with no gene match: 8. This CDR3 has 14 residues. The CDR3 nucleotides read TGTGCCAGCAGCTCCGGACAGGGGGCTAGCACGCAGTACTTC. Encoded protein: CASSSGQGASTQYF.

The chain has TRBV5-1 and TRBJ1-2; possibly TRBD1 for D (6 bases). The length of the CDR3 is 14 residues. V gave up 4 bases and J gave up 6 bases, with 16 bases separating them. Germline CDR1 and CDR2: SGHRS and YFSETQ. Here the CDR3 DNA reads TGCGCCAGCAGCCCCCACAGGGTACCGGATGGCTACACCTTC. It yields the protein CASSPHRVPDGYTF.

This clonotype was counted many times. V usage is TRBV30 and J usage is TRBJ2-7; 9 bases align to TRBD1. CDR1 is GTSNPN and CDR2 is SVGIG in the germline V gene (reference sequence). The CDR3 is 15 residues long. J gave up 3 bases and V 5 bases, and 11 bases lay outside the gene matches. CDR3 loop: CAWWIDGTGRYEQYF. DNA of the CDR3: TGTGCCTGGTGGATAGACGGGACAGGGCGCTACGAGCAGTACTTC.

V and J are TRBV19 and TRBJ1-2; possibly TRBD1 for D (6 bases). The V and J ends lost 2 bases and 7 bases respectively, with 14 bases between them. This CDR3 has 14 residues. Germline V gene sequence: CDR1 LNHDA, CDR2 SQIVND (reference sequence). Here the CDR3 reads CASSIRPGESGYTF. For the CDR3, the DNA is TGTGCCAGTAGTATACGCCCAGGGGAAAGTGGCTACACCTTC.

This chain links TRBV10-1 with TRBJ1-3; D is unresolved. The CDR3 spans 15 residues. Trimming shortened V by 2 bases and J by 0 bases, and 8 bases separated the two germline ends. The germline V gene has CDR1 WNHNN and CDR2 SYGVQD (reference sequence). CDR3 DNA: TGCGCCAGCAGTGAGAATAGAAACTCTGGAAACACCATATATTTT. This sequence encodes CASSENRNSGNTIYF.

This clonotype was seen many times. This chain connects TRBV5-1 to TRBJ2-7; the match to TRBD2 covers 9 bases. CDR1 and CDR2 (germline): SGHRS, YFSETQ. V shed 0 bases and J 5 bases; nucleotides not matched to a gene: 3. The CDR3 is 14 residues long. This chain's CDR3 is CASSLAQRGDEQYF. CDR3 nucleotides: TGCGCCAGCAGCTTGGCCCAGCGGGGGGACGAGCAGTACTTC.

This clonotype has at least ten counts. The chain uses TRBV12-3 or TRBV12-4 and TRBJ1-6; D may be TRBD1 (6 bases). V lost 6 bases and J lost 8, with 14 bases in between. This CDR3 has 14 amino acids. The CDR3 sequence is CASRLGARHSPLHF. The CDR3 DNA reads TGTGCCAGCAGGCTGGGGGCACGACATTCACCCCTCCACTTT.

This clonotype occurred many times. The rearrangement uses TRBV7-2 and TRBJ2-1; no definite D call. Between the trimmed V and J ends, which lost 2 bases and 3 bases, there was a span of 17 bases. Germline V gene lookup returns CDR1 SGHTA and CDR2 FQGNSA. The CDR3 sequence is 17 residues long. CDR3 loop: CASSLRVREIYYNEQFF. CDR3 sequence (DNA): TGTGCCAGCAGCTTAAGGGTCCGTGAAATATACTACAATGAGCAGTTCTTC. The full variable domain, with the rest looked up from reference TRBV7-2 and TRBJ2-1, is GAGVSQSPSNKVTEKGKDVELRCDPISGHTALYWYRQSLGQGLEFLIYFQGNSAPDKSGLPSDRFSAERTGGSVSTLTIQRTQQEDSAVYLCASSLRVREIYYNEQFFGPGTRLTVL.

This chain's CDR3 is CASSQDLGRVTEQYF. CDR3 in DNA: TGCGCCAGCAGCCAAGATCTAGGCAGGGTTACCGAGCAGTACTTC. This chain uses TRBV4-1 with TRBJ2-7; a possible D gene is TRBD1 (5 bases). The CDR3 is 15 residues long. Germline values: CDR1 MGHRA, CDR2 YSYEKL. The V and J ends lost 0 bases and 6 bases respectively, with 15 bases between them.

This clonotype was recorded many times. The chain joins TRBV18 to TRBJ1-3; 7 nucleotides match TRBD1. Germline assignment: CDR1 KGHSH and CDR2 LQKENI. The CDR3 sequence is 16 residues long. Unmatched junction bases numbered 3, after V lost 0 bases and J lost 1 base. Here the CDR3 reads CASSPPGQRSGNTIYF. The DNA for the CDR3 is TGTGCCAGCTCACCACCGGGACAGCGTTCTGGAAACACCATATATTTT.

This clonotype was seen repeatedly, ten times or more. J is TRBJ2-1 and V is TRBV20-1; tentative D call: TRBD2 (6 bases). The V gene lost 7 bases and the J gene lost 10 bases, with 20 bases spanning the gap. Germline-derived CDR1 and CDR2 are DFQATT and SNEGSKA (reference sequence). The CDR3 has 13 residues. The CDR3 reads CSGVGLRGVEQFF. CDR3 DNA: TGCAGTGGTGTAGGACTAAGGGGCGTGGAGCAGTTCTTC.

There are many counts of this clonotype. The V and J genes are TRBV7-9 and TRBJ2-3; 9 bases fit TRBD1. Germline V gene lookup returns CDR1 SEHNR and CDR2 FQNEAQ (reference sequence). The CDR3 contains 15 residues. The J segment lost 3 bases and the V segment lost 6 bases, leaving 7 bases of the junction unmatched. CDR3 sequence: CASRENRGPTDTQYF. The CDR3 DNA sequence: TGTGCCAGCAGAGAAAACAGGGGGCCGACAGATACGCAGTATTTT.

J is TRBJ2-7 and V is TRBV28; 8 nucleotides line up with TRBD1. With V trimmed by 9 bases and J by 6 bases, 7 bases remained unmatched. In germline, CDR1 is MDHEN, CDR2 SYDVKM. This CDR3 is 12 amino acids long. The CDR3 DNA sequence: TGTGCCAGTAAGATAACAGGGGGCGAGCAGTACTTC. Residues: CASKITGGEQYF.

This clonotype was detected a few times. The CDR3 DNA reads TGTGCCAGCACCCTACCCCAGCGGGGGCCGAACTACGAGCAGTACTTC. It encodes CASTLPQRGPNYEQYF. This chain joins TRBV2 and TRBJ2-7; TRBD2 matches at 8 bases. This CDR3 spans 16 amino acids. Germline assignment: CDR1 SNHLY and CDR2 FYNNEI. Germline trimming cut 7 bases from V and 3 bases from J; bases unmatched to any gene: 14.

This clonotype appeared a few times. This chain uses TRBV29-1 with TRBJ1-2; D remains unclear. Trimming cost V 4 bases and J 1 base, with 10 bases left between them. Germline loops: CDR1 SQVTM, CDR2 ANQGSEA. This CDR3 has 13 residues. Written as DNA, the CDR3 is TGCAGCGTTGTGTTCCAAGTTAACTATGGCTACACCTTC. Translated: CSVVFQVNYGYTF.

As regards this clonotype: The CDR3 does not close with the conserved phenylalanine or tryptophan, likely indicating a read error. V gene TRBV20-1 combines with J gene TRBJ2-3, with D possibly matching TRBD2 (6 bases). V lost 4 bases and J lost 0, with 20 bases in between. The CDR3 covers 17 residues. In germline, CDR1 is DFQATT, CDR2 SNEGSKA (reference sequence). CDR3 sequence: CSAIIPSGSGSTDTQYL. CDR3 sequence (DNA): TGCAGTGCTATTATCCCCTCGGGGAGCGGGAGCACAGATACGCAGTATCTT.

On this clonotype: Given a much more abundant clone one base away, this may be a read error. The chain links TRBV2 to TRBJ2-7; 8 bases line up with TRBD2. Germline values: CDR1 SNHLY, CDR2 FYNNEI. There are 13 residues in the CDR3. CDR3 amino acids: CTSSEAGDYEQYF. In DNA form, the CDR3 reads TGTACCAGCAGTGAAGCGGGAGACTACGAGCAGTACTTC.

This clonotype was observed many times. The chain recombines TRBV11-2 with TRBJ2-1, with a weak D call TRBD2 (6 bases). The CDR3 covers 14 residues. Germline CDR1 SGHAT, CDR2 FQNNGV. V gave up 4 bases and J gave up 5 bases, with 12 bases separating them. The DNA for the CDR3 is TGTGCCAGCAGCTCGAGATCGGGAGACAATGAGCAGTTCTTC. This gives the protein CASSSRSGDNEQFF.